This entry lists 26 T cell receptor beta chains sequenced from one sample in a study of T cells in Graves' hyperthyroidism and ophthalmopathy. TCR beta CDR3 sequences were amplified from RNA transcripts. In the first-round RT-PCR of the TCR CDR3, the HTBI primer set was used. Each CDR3 protein is one row after TCRdb ran MiXCR on the multiplex PCR reads. The sample contains a few hundred thousand distinct CDR3 sequences, around 16% of which appear only once. Input material: blood. All receptors come from a woman in her thirties with Graves' hyperthyroidism.

The V call is TRBV10-1, the J call TRBJ2-1, with 10 bases identical to TRBD2. V lost 0 bases to trimming and J lost 4 bases; unmatched junction nucleotides: 6. This CDR3 comprises 17 residues. Per the germline V gene, CDR1 is WNHNN and CDR2 is SYGVQD (reference sequence). The CDR3 nucleotides read TGCGCCAGCAGTGAGTCGACGGGACTAGCGAGTTACAATGAGCAGTTCTTC. It specifies CASSESTGLASYNEQFF.

This clonotype was recorded a few times. CDR3 loop: CASSQDATGGGSPLHF. The CDR3 DNA sequence: TGTGCCAGCAGCCAAGATGCCACAGGGGGTGGTTCACCCCTCCACTTT. This chain links TRBV4-2 with TRBJ1-6, with 8 bases fitting TRBD1. CDR3 size: 16 residues. Trimming removed 0 bases from V and 9 bases from J; junction bases left unmatched: 7. The V gene's germline CDR1 is LGHNA and CDR2 YNFKEQ.

This clonotype has more than one count but fewer than ten. V gene TRBV9 combines with J gene TRBJ2-3, with 10 bases that match TRBD2. The CDR3 runs 18 residues. Germline-derived CDR1 and CDR2 are SGDLS and YYNGEE. V trimming: 4 bases; J trimming: 6 bases; junction bases outside the gene matches: 17. The CDR3 is CASSLGGPLAGTTDTQYF. The CDR3 DNA follows: TGTGCCAGCAGCTTAGGGGGGCCACTAGCGGGAACGACGGATACGCAGTATTTT.

There are many counts of this clonotype. V and J are TRBV2 and TRBJ1-5; 8 bases fit TRBD1. Germline trimming cut 6 bases from V and 4 bases from J; bases unmatched to any gene: 8. CDR1 is SNHLY and CDR2 is FYNNEI in the germline V gene. The CDR3 is made up of 15 amino acids. For the CDR3, the DNA is TGTGCCAGCAGACCCCAGGACAGGGAAAATCAGCCCCAGCATTTT. Translated: CASRPQDRENQPQHF.

This chain uses TRBV30 with TRBJ1-2, with D perhaps matching TRBD1 (5 bases). Germline V CDR1 and CDR2: GTSNPN, SVGIG (reference sequence). V lost 0 bases to trimming and J lost 4 bases, with 9 bases between them. The CDR3 extends over 13 amino acids. CDR3 region: CAWSVNRGYGYTF. The CDR3 DNA reads as TGTGCCTGGAGTGTAAATAGGGGCTATGGCTACACCTTC.

Many counts were recorded for this clonotype. The chain recombines TRBV20-1 with TRBJ1-2; D call uncertain. Germline V CDR1 and CDR2: DFQATT, SNEGSKA (reference sequence). CDR3 length equals 13 residues. Trimming took off 3 bases at V and 4 bases at J, with 12 bases between the two ends. The CDR3 region is CSASQGRAYGYTF. The CDR3 bases are TGCAGTGCTAGTCAAGGGAGGGCCTATGGCTACACCTTC.

Comment on this clonotype: A much larger clone sits a single nucleotide away, making a read error possible. The chain recombines TRBV3-1 with TRBJ1-2, with D tentatively TRBD1 (5 bases). The CDR3 runs to 14 residues. From germline, CDR1 is LGHDT and CDR2 YNNKEL (reference sequence). The CDR3 here is CAGSQEGSGVGYTF. CDR3 DNA: TGTGCCGGCAGCCAAGAAGGTTCGGGGGTTGGCTACACCTTC.

The rearrangement links TRBV10-1 to TRBJ2-1, with 10 positions matching TRBD2. After removal of 4 bases from V and 8 bases from J, the junction contained 11 bases not matched to a gene. From germline, CDR1 is WNHNN and CDR2 SYGVQD (reference sequence). The CDR3 consists of 16 residues. CDR3 residues: CASSGYPSGSLDEQFF. Here the CDR3 DNA reads TGCGCCAGCAGTGGCTACCCTAGCGGGAGCTTGGATGAGCAGTTCTTC.

This clonotype was picked up many times. The chain recombines TRBV20-1 with TRBJ2-1, with D perhaps assigned TRBD1 or TRBD2 (6 bases each). Germline CDR1 is DFQATT and CDR2 is SNEGSKA (reference sequence). This CDR3 contains 13 residues. V lost 6 bases and J lost 6, with 15 bases in between. For the CDR3, the DNA is TGCAGTGCCACTCCGGGGGCATCCAATGAGCAGTTCTTC. It encodes CSATPGASNEQFF.

Concerning this clonotype itself: This may stem from a read error, because a much larger clone lies one nucleotide away. The J gene is TRBJ1-1, the V gene TRBV20-1; D not certain. CDR1 is DFQATT and CDR2 is SNEGSKA in the germline V gene (reference sequence). The CDR3 runs 14 residues. The CDR3 DNA reads TGCAGTACTAGTCAACCAGACATGAACACTGAAGCTTTCTTT. Translation: CSTSQPDMNTEAFF.

In its sample, this clonotype was seen many times. The V and J genes are TRBV20-1 and TRBJ2-7; D remains unclear. V was clipped by 2 bases and J by 2 bases, with 7 bases between them. The CDR3 is 12 residues long. CDR1 and CDR2 from the germline V gene are DFQATT and SNEGSKA (reference sequence). The CDR3 nucleotides are TGCAGTGCTAGACTAGGAGCCTACGAGCAGTACTTC. Its protein is CSARLGAYEQYF.

Comments on this clonotype: Possible read error: a much larger clone is one base away. The V and J genes are TRBV20-1 and TRBJ1-5; D possibly corresponds to TRBD1 (6 bases). The V gene's germline CDR1 is DFQATT and CDR2 SNEGSKA (reference sequence). This CDR3 is built from 15 residues. The CDR3, as DNA: TGCGGTGCTCTTAATCACAGGGTCGCCAATCAGCCCCAGCATTTT. Its translation is CGALNHRVANQPQHF.

There are many counts of this clonotype. The chain employs TRBV28 and TRBJ2-1; 9 bases align to TRBD2. Germline V gene lookup returns CDR1 MDHEN and CDR2 SYDVKM. This CDR3 is built from 13 residues. The junction had 4 bases not matched to a gene; V was cut back by 4 bases and J by 9 bases. This chain's CDR3 is CASSSGTSSEQFF. The DNA for the CDR3 is TGTGCCAGCAGTTCCGGGACTAGCAGTGAGCAGTTCTTC.

With respect to this clonotype: Just one base apart from a much larger clone, this may be a read error. The chain joins TRBV7-9 to TRBJ1-2; no firm D call. V gave up 8 bases and J gave up 6 bases, with 13 bases separating them. Germline V gene data show CDR1 as SEHNR and CDR2 as FQNEAQ (reference sequence). The CDR3 sequence is 12 residues long. This CDR3 reads CASGSPLDGYTF. The CDR3 nucleotides read TGTGCCAGCGGCAGCCCCCTCGATGGCTACACCTTC.

This clonotype was observed a handful of times. V usage is TRBV6-2 or TRBV6-3 and J usage is TRBJ2-1, with a tentative D call TRBD2 (6 bases). Germline CDR1 MNHEY, CDR2 SVGEGT. The CDR3 is made up of 17 amino acids. The V and J ends lost 3 bases and 0 bases respectively, with 15 bases between them. CDR3 region: CASSYSPTRRSYNEQFF. Written as DNA, the CDR3 is TGTGCCAGCAGTTATAGCCCGACTAGACGCTCCTACAATGAGCAGTTCTTC.

Many counts were recorded for this clonotype. The gene calls are TRBV27 and TRBJ2-7; 9 bases fit TRBD2. Germline V gene lookup returns CDR1 MNHEY and CDR2 SMNVEV (reference sequence). The CDR3 runs to 15 residues. V shed 2 bases and J 3 bases; nucleotides not matched to a gene: 5. In nucleotides, the CDR3 is TGTGCCAGCAGTTTAAGGTTAGCGGGAGACTACGAGCAGTACTTC. Protein product: CASSLRLAGDYEQYF.

This clonotype was counted many times. The chain joins TRBV15 to TRBJ1-2, with 7 positions matching TRBD1. The length of the CDR3 is 16 residues. Germline-derived CDR1 and CDR2 are LNHNV and YYDKDF (reference sequence). V shed 1 base, J shed 0 bases, and the junction held 5 bases outside the gene matches. The DNA of the CDR3 is TGTGCCACCAGCAGAGGATATGGACAGGCTAACTATGGCTACACCTTC. The encoded protein is CATSRGYGQANYGYTF.

The chain couples TRBV7-2 to TRBJ2-1; 7 bases line up with TRBD1. With V trimmed by 0 bases and J by 7 bases, 3 bases remained unmatched. The germline V gene encodes CDR1 SGHTA and CDR2 FQGNSA. This CDR3 has 14 amino acids. The chain's CDR3 is CASSLAVRGNEQFF. The CDR3 coding sequence is TGTGCCAGCAGCTTAGCTGTCAGGGGGAATGAGCAGTTCTTC.

The CDR3 DNA reads TGTGCCAGTCGGGACGCGGGTGCTGGCTACACCTTC. Amino acids: CASRDAGAGYTF. V and J are TRBV28 and TRBJ1-2; D possibly corresponds to TRBD1 (5 bases). Per the germline V gene, CDR1 is MDHEN and CDR2 is SYDVKM. V lost 9 bases and J lost 7, with 15 bases in between. This CDR3 has 12 residues.

This clonotype showed up many times. V gene TRBV20-1 combines with J gene TRBJ1-6; D not resolved. CDR1 is DFQATT and CDR2 is SNEGSKA in the germline V gene (reference sequence). V dropped 3 bases and J dropped 7 bases, with 10 bases sitting between them. The CDR3 totals 13 residues. The CDR3 sequence: CSASPGINSPLHF. Written as DNA, the CDR3 is TGCAGTGCTAGCCCGGGAATAAATTCACCCCTCCACTTT.

This clonotype was counted between two and nine times. This chain connects TRBV28 to TRBJ2-2, with TRBD1 matching 8 bases. Per the germline V gene, CDR1 is MDHEN and CDR2 is SYDVKM. The ends lost 4 bases at V and 2 bases at J; junction bases unmatched: 9. The CDR3 sequence is 17 residues long. In DNA, the CDR3 is TGTGCCAGCAGTTGGACAGGGAGGTTACGAAACACCGGGGAGCTGTTTTTT. Translating it yields CASSWTGRLRNTGELFF.

Only a few counts were recorded for this clonotype. The chain carries TRBV29-1 and TRBJ2-7, with 8 bases matching TRBD1. V lost 5 bases, J lost 5 bases, and 5 bases stayed unmatched. Germline V gene lookup returns CDR1 SQVTM and CDR2 ANQGSEA. The CDR3 sequence is 12 residues long. The DNA of the CDR3 is TGCAGCGTTCGGCAGGGGGCTAACGAGCAGTACTTC. It encodes CSVRQGANEQYF.

This clonotype was detected ten times or more. This chain uses TRBV5-1 with TRBJ2-3; D gene unclear. The CDR3 sequence is 16 residues long. Germline V gene lookup returns CDR1 SGHRS and CDR2 YFSETQ. V lost 1 base, J lost 3 bases, and 15 bases lay in between. The CDR3 spells CASSLSTKGGTDTQYF. DNA for the CDR3: TGCGCCAGCAGCTTGTCCACTAAGGGTGGAACAGATACGCAGTATTTT.

This clonotype has a count of ten or more. The genes are TRBV28 and TRBJ1-5; D unclear. Germline V gives CDR1 MDHEN, CDR2 SYDVKM. Between the trimmed V and J ends, which lost 1 base and 7 bases, there was a span of 17 bases. The CDR3 sequence is 16 residues long. This CDR3 reads CASSLSLGQLQQPQHF. DNA of the CDR3: TGTGCCAGCAGTTTATCCCTTGGTCAACTCCAGCAGCCCCAGCATTTT.

The V and J genes are TRBV6-9 and TRBJ1-2; D not certain. This CDR3 is 14 amino acids long. Trimming removed 3 bases at V and 3 bases at J, with 11 bases between. Germline values: CDR1 MNHGY, CDR2 SVAAGI. The CDR3 spells CASSYLGRDYGYTF. In DNA form, the CDR3 reads TGTGCCAGCAGTTACCTCGGAAGGGACTATGGCTACACCTTC.

This chain links TRBV19 with TRBJ2-1; 12 bases agree with TRBD2. This CDR3 has 15 residues. Germline values: CDR1 LNHDA, CDR2 SQIVND (reference sequence). The V and J ends lost 4 bases and 7 bases, in that order; junction bases with no gene match: 5. CDR3 region: CASSNGLAGINEQFF. Written as DNA, the CDR3 is TGTGCCAGTAGTAATGGACTAGCGGGAATAAATGAGCAGTTCTTC.